This TCR beta chain was profiled in a study of CD8+ T cells in alopecia areata. Sequencing relied on a cDNA template that was reverse transcribed from extracted RNA. This table comes from immunoSEQ multiplex PCR, and its TCRdb copy is limited to in-frame clones, with some not included. The sample shows 23,000 or so clones, approximately 52% of them seen only once. Study findings and constraints: Sequencing of scalp tissue also captures the resident alphabeta T cells of normal skin. Higher clonality than in normal scalp was seen in lesional scalp, especially alopecia totalis/universalis.

The CDR3 runs 15 residues. The germline gives CDR1 MDHEN, CDR2 SYDVKM. With 3 bases removed from V and 2 bases from J, the gap between germline ends came to 12 bases. As part of sample collection, lesional scalp punch biopsies and peripheral blood were taken from alopecia areata patients. Starting from PBMCs, sorting isolated CD4+ and CD8+ T cells. Remarks on this clone: Antigen: not known.

The TCR sequence derives from a human donor with alopecia areata. Sequences were obtained from NKG2D-high CD8+ T cells sorted from blood. This chain uses TRBV28 with TRBJ2-3; D ambiguous. The DNA of the CDR3 is TGTGCCAGCAGTTTGGTCGGCGGAGACACAGATACGCAGTATTTT. The encoded protein is CASSLVGGDTDTQYF.